The 20 T cell receptor beta chains listed next were all sequenced from one sample in a study of shared clonotypes between healthy human individuals. TCRdb's table, derived via immunoSEQ multiplex PCR, lists solely in-frame clones and lacks some. The sample holds over a million clones, 75% to 85% seen once. Sequenced: memory CD4+ T cells from PBMCs. Described subset: CD45RA-negative fraction. These receptors all come from a man between 18 and 35 years old in good health. Some clones in this sample may be carry-over from other donors' samples.

The chain carries TRBV18 and TRBJ1-1; 9 nucleotides agree with TRBD1. With V trimmed by 4 bases and J by 11 bases, 8 bases remained unmatched. In germline, CDR1 is KGHSH, CDR2 LQKENI. This CDR3 has 13 amino acids. The CDR3 DNA is TGTGCCAGCTCACAGCAGACAGGGGGTCTGGCTTTCTTT. Translated, it gives CASSQQTGGLAFF.

The J gene is TRBJ1-5, the V gene TRBV18; tentative D call: TRBD1 (6 bases). Trimming stripped 6 bases from V and 3 bases from J, with 15 bases between. The germline CDR1 and CDR2 sequences are KGHSH and LQKENI. The CDR3 contains 15 residues. CDR3 in amino acids: CASSSGGAHNQPQHF. CDR3 coding DNA: TGTGCCAGCTCTTCGGGGGGGGCCCACAATCAGCCCCAGCATTTT.

V usage is TRBV21-1 and J usage is TRBJ2-7; the listed D gene, TRBD1, was not tested against the DNA. TRBV21-1 is recorded as a pseudogene. The CDR3 consists of 14 residues. The CDR3 protein is CASRGRQGLYEQYF. The CDR3 coding sequence is TGTGCCAGCAGAGGGAGACAGGGACTTTACGAGCAGTACTTC.

The rearrangement joins TRBV7-8 to TRBJ2-1, with TRBD1 identical over 8 bases. This CDR3 has 12 amino acids. The V and J ends lost 2 bases and 10 bases, in that order; junction bases with no gene match: 1. Germline V gene lookup returns CDR1 SGHVS and CDR2 FQNEAQ. The CDR3 spells CASSLRTGEQFF. CDR3 sequence (DNA): TGTGCCAGCAGCTTAAGGACAGGGGAGCAGTTCTTC.

This chain joins TRBV6-5 and TRBJ1-5; 7 positions match TRBD1. The CDR3 is 14 amino acids. The J segment lost 2 bases and the V segment lost 5 bases, leaving 3 bases of the junction unmatched. CDR1 is MNHEY and CDR2 is SVGAGI in the germline V gene. The CDR3 sequence is CASSTGVGNQPQHF. The DNA for the CDR3 is TGTGCCAGCAGTACAGGGGTGGGCAATCAGCCCCAGCATTTT.

The V and J genes are TRBV10-1 and TRBJ1-1; D perhaps matches TRBD1 (5 bases). Trimming left V 3 bases short and J 5 bases short, with 16 bases between. The CDR3 contains 15 residues. Germline V gene sequence: CDR1 WNHNN, CDR2 SYGVQD (reference sequence). In nucleotides, the CDR3 is TGCGCCAGCAGTGATGGGGATTTGGGGGATACTGAAGCTTTCTTT. This encodes CASSDGDLGDTEAFF.

This clone was found once. This rearrangement joins TRBV28 to TRBJ1-2, with D maybe TRBD1 (5 bases). The CDR3 totals 14 residues. Looked up from germline, CDR1 is MDHEN and CDR2 is SYDVKM. V was pared by 2 bases and J by 7 bases, with 14 bases between. CDR3 residues: CASSLRQGGAGYTF. CDR3 DNA: TGTGCCAGCAGTTTAAGGCAGGGAGGCGCTGGCTACACCTTC.

This clone was seen a single time. V usage is TRBV5-1 and J usage is TRBJ1-3; D is unclear. The CDR3 covers 10 residues. Trimming stripped 6 bases from V and 8 bases from J, with 6 bases between. Germline V gene data show CDR1 as SGHRS and CDR2 as YFSETQ. The CDR3 loop reads CASIDDTIYF. The CDR3 DNA sequence: TGCGCCAGCATAGACGACACCATATATTTT. The full variable domain, with the rest looked up from reference TRBV5-1 and TRBJ1-3, is KAGVTQTPRYLIKTRGQQVTLSCSPISGHRSVSWYQQTPGQGLQFLFEYFSETQRNKGNFPGRFSGRQFSNSRSEMNVSTLELGDSALYLCASIDDTIYFGEGSWLTVV.

Regarding this clone: With only one base between it and a far larger clone, this is likely a read error. Other DNA sequences in the sample encode the same CDR3. The chain joins TRBV6-5 to TRBJ1-3; D gene unclear. The V end was cut by 7 bases, the J end by 0 bases, with 4 bases between. Germline CDR1 MNHEY, CDR2 SVGAGI. CDR3 length: 12 amino acids. CDR3 region: CASTGSGNTIYF. Written as DNA, the CDR3 is TGTGCCAGCACAGGCTCTGGAAACACCATATATTTT.

This chain joins TRBV5-1 and TRBJ1-4; TRBD1 agrees at 7 bases. Germline V CDR1 and CDR2: SGHRS, YFSETQ. Germline trimming cut 4 bases from V and 0 bases from J; bases unmatched to any gene: 6. The CDR3 is 16 amino acids. The CDR3 DNA is TGCGCCAGCAGCCAGACAGGGATCGCAACTAATGAAAAACTGTTTTTT. Amino acids: CASSQTGIATNEKLFF. Filled out from reference TRBV5-1 and TRBJ1-4, the complete variable domain reads KAGVTQTPRYLIKTRGQQVTLSCSPISGHRSVSWYQQTPGQGLQFLFEYFSETQRNKGNFPGRFSGRQFSNSRSEMNVSTLELGDSALYLCASSQTGIATNEKLFFGSGTQLSVL.

This clone was detected only once. V is TRBV7-2 and J is TRBJ2-7; a possible D gene is TRBD1 (6 bases). This CDR3 region has 14 residues. V was clipped by 6 bases and J by 0 bases, with 12 bases between them. Germline values: CDR1 SGHTA, CDR2 FQGNSA. Here the CDR3 DNA reads TGTGCCAGCAGGGCAGGGGTAAGCTCCTACGAGCAGTACTTC. Translation: CASRAGVSSYEQYF.

This clone was seen a handful of times. This chain uses TRBV11-2 with TRBJ2-7; TRBD1 agrees at 10 bases. Germline assignment: CDR1 SGHAT and CDR2 FQNNGV. This CDR3 comprises 16 residues. The junction had 10 bases not matched to a gene; V was cut back by 6 bases and J by 2 bases. The CDR3 protein is CASSPKPGTGAYEQYF. The CDR3, as DNA: TGTGCCAGCAGTCCGAAGCCCGGGACAGGGGCCTACGAGCAGTACTTC. The entire variable domain, with the rest obtained from reference TRBV11-2 and TRBJ2-7, is as follows: EAGVAQSPRYKIIEKRQSVAFWCNPISGHATLYWYQQILGQGPKLLIQFQNNGVVDDSQLPKDRFSAERLKGVDSTLKIQPAKLEDSAVYLCASSPKPGTGAYEQYFGPGTRLTVT.

About this clone itself: Only one base separates this from a far larger clonotype, so it likely reflects a read error. This chain joins TRBV5-1 and TRBJ2-2; a weak D match, TRBD2 (6 bases). CDR1 and CDR2 from the germline V gene are SGHRS and YFSETQ. This CDR3 region has 15 residues. The CDR3 loop reads CVSSSRLDRGGELFF. The CDR3 DNA follows: TGCGTCAGCAGCTCCCGACTAGATCGGGGCGGGGAGCTGTTTTTT.

This clone was observed many times. The genes are TRBV30 and TRBJ2-5; possibly TRBD2 for D (5 bases). CDR3 length: 11 residues. The germline gives CDR1 GTSNPN, CDR2 SVGIG (reference sequence). The CDR3 nucleotides read TGTAGCGGAGCGTACCAAGAGACCCAGTACTTC. Protein sequence: CSGAYQETQYF.

The chain couples TRBV30 to TRBJ1-5; 10 bases are shared with TRBD1. V trimming: 0 bases; J trimming: 3 bases; junction bases outside the gene matches: 5. The V gene's germline CDR1 is GTSNPN and CDR2 SVGIG (reference sequence). This CDR3 contains 16 residues. CDR3 sequence: CAWSVGQGGTNQPQHF. CDR3 coding DNA: TGTGCCTGGAGTGTAGGACAGGGGGGAACCAATCAGCCCCAGCATTTT.

This rearrangement joins TRBV28 to TRBJ1-4; 10 nucleotides agree with TRBD1. Trimming cost V 6 bases and J 8 bases; bases outside gene matches: 6. The CDR3 totals 14 residues. Germline loops: CDR1 MDHEN, CDR2 SYDVKM. The CDR3 nucleotides are TGTGCCAGCAGAGAGACAGGGGGCACGGAAAAACTGTTTTTT. This gives the protein CASRETGGTEKLFF.

The chain carries TRBV7-9 and TRBJ1-2; 7 nucleotides align to TRBD1. The germline CDR1 and CDR2 sequences are SEHNR and FQNEAQ (reference sequence). The CDR3 has 15 residues. V was clipped by 2 bases and J by 5 bases; unmatched bases: 8. The CDR3 loop reads CASSLRDRGPYGYTF. The CDR3 nucleotides are TGTGCCAGCAGCTTAAGGGACAGAGGACCTTATGGCTACACCTTC.

This chain uses TRBV7-9 with TRBJ2-2; 7 bases fit TRBD2. The V gene end was trimmed by 4 bases and the J gene end by 0 bases; junction bases not matched to a gene: 11. From germline, CDR1 is SEHNR and CDR2 FQNEAQ (reference sequence). The CDR3 runs to 18 residues. The CDR3 coding sequence is TGTGCCAGCAGCTGGGGGGGTCCCGACCCCTCGAACACCGGGGAGCTGTTTTTT. Amino acid sequence: CASSWGGPDPSNTGELFF.

This clone was seen a single time. The chain has TRBV19 and TRBJ1-2; D unresolved. V was pared by 7 bases and J by 4 bases, with 19 bases between. Germline V gene sequence: CDR1 LNHDA, CDR2 SQIVND (reference sequence). CDR3 length: 15 residues. The CDR3 DNA reads TGTGCCAGTACATCCGGTCTGGCATCGTTCTATGGCTACACCTTC. Amino acid sequence: CASTSGLASFYGYTF.

A single count supports this clone. The V and J genes are TRBV4-3 and TRBJ1-2; D is undetermined. CDR1 LGHNA and CDR2 YSLEER come from the germline V gene. This CDR3 comprises 15 residues. Deletions cut 8 bases from V and 8 bases from J, with 24 bases between. CDR3 sequence reads: CASGSIIGQISGYTF. CDR3 nucleotides: TGCGCCAGCGGCTCCATTATCGGCCAGATTAGCGGCTACACCTTC.